Below are 23 T cell receptor beta chains sequenced from a single sample in a study of T cell repertoires in cytomegalovirus infection. Via MiXCR, TCRdb re-called the reads, giving one row per CDR3 protein. This table holds some 100,000 distinct CDR3 sequences, less than 25% found once. Sequenced input: CD8+ T cells from PBMCs. Receptors originate from a human donor in good health (CMV status not recorded). Some clones in this sample may be carry-over from other donors' samples.

The rearrangement joins TRBV25-1 to TRBJ1-6, with TRBD1 identical over 8 bases. With 2 bases clipped from V and 5 bases from J, the junction kept 8 bases outside the gene matches. This CDR3 region has 17 residues. Germline lookup yields CDR1 MGHDK and CDR2 SYGVNS. The CDR3 loop is CASSEVSGGADNSPLHF. CDR3 DNA: TGTGCCAGCAGTGAAGTATCAGGGGGCGCCGATAATTCACCCCTCCACTTT.

This clonotype showed up just a few times. This chain uses TRBV27 with TRBJ1-2, with TRBD1 matching 11 bases. The germline V gene has CDR1 MNHEY and CDR2 SMNVEV (reference sequence). V lost 6 bases to trimming and J lost 4 bases; unmatched junction nucleotides: 4. The CDR3 runs to 14 residues. CDR3 nucleotides: TGTGCCAGCAGGCCGGGACAGGGGGGCTATGGCTACACCTTC. Its protein is CASRPGQGGYGYTF.

The V gene is TRBV13, the J gene TRBJ1-2; 9 bases match TRBD1. The CDR3 is made up of 16 amino acids. Unmatched junction bases numbered 13, after V lost 5 bases and J lost 6 bases. The germline V gene encodes CDR1 PRHDT and CDR2 FYEKMQ (reference sequence). CDR3 sequence reads: CASSDRTGVIRHGYTF. The CDR3, as DNA: TGTGCCAGCAGCGATCGGACAGGGGTGATTAGGCATGGCTACACCTTC.

The table lists this clonotype with a few counts. The V call is TRBV28, the J call TRBJ2-7, with 12 bases aligning to TRBD1. CDR1 MDHEN and CDR2 SYDVKM come from the germline V gene. J lost 5 bases, V lost 10 bases, and 9 bases had no gene match. The CDR3 length is 14 residues. CDR3 sequence: CATTPGQGAHEQYF. The DNA of the CDR3 is TGTGCCACTACGCCGGGACAGGGGGCCCACGAGCAGTACTTC.

The chain recombines TRBV6-2 or TRBV6-3 with TRBJ1-1; no firm D call. There are 14 residues in the CDR3. Per germline, CDR1 MNHEY and CDR2 SVGEGT. Trimming removed 3 bases at V and 4 bases at J, with 12 bases between. CDR3 sequence (DNA): TGTGCCAGCAGTTATTCCGGAATGGGCACTGAAGCTTTCTTT. It is translated as CASSYSGMGTEAFF.

CDR3 amino acids: CASSTGGIVYEQYF. CDR3 bases: TGTGCCAGCAGTACAGGGGGGATAGTGTACGAGCAGTACTTC. This sequence joins TRBV28 and TRBJ2-7; 8 bases agree with TRBD1. After removal of 5 bases from V and 4 bases from J, the junction contained 7 bases not matched to a gene. Germline CDR1 and CDR2: MDHEN and SYDVKM. CDR3 length: 14 residues.

This clonotype was counted ten times or more. The V call is TRBV7-2, the J call TRBJ2-2; TRBD2 is a possible D gene (5 bases). V was cut by 8 bases and J by 1 base, with 8 bases left in between. Germline CDR1 is SGHTA and CDR2 is FQGNSA. There are 13 residues in the CDR3. Here the CDR3 reads CASEAENTGELFF. The CDR3, as DNA: TGTGCCAGCGAAGCGGAGAACACCGGGGAGCTGTTTTTT.

This clonotype has only a few counts. J is TRBJ1-5 and V is TRBV20-1; 7 bases match TRBD1. With 2 bases clipped from V and 5 bases from J, the junction kept 12 bases outside the gene matches. CDR3 length: 16 amino acids. The germline CDR1 and CDR2 sequences are DFQATT and SNEGSKA (reference sequence). The CDR3 region is CSARPSPRDRYQPQHF. CDR3 nucleotides: TGCAGTGCTAGACCCTCTCCCCGGGACAGATATCAGCCCCAGCATTTT.

This clonotype has at least ten counts. The J gene is TRBJ2-3, the V gene TRBV14; 9 bases map to TRBD2. The CDR3 length is 16 residues. After removal of 1 base from V and 6 bases from J, the junction contained 8 bases not matched to a gene. Per germline, CDR1 SGHDN and CDR2 FVKESK. Written as DNA, the CDR3 is TGTGCCAGCAGCCAAGTAGAGGCGGGGGGGGCCGATACGCAGTATTTT. Encoded protein: CASSQVEAGGADTQYF.

Regarding this clonotype: Mismatch with germline at one junction end may stem from a read error. The chain combines TRBV30 with TRBJ1-1; 10 bases are a match to TRBD1. The CDR3 is 11 residues long. CDR1 is GTSNPN, CDR2 SVGIG, per germline (reference sequence). This CDR3 is CAWSETGGREF. Written as DNA, the CDR3 is TGTGCCTGGAGTGAGACAGGGGGCCGGGAATTT.

The rearrangement joins TRBV7-8 to TRBJ2-5; D tentatively fits TRBD1 or TRBD2 (6 bases each). CDR1 SGHVS and CDR2 FQNEAQ come from the germline V gene. This CDR3 is 15 amino acids long. Trimming took off 3 bases at V and 4 bases at J, with 15 bases between the two ends. Here the CDR3 reads CASSFAGGGPETQYF. DNA of the CDR3: TGTGCCAGCAGCTTTGCTGGTGGGGGGCCAGAGACCCAGTACTTC.

This clonotype came up many times. The J gene is TRBJ1-1, the V gene TRBV7-2, with 7 bases aligning to TRBD1. Trimming at V came to 4 bases and at J to 3 bases, leaving 17 bases not matched to a gene. Germline CDR1 SGHTA, CDR2 FQGNSA. The CDR3 loop spans 18 amino acids. The CDR3 reads CASSWSLQGSRGYTEAFF. DNA of the CDR3: TGTGCCAGCAGCTGGTCCCTACAGGGGAGTCGGGGGTACACTGAAGCTTTCTTT. Using reference TRBV7-2 and TRBJ1-1 for the parts outside the CDR3, the full variable domain is GAGVSQSPSNKVTEKGKDVELRCDPISGHTALYWYRQSLGQGLEFLIYFQGNSAPDKSGLPSDRFSAERTGGSVSTLTIQRTQQEDSAVYLCASSWSLQGSRGYTEAFFGQGTRLTVV.

A single count supports this clonotype. This chain connects TRBV5-1 to TRBJ2-3; D gene unclear. CDR1 SGHRS and CDR2 YFSETQ come from the germline V gene. Deletions cut 0 bases from V and 2 bases from J, with 13 bases between. The CDR3 runs 16 residues. DNA of the CDR3: TGCGCCAGCAGCTTGGAACAGAGCGAGTCCACAGATACGCAGTATTTT. It is translated as CASSLEQSESTDTQYF.

This chain joins TRBV6-5 and TRBJ2-2; no definite D call. Per germline, CDR1 MNHEY and CDR2 SVGAGI. This CDR3 has 14 residues. Deletions cut 5 bases from V and 1 base from J, with 8 bases between. CDR3 loop: CASSGSENTGELFF. CDR3 nucleotides: TGTGCCAGCAGTGGATCGGAGAACACCGGGGAGCTGTTTTTT.

Only a few counts were recorded for this clonotype. The chain is built from TRBV4-3 and TRBJ2-2; 11 nucleotides agree with TRBD2. The germline CDR1 and CDR2 sequences are LGHNA and YSLEER. This CDR3 spans 17 amino acids. With V trimmed by 0 bases and J by 4 bases, 4 bases remained unmatched. The DNA of the CDR3 is TGCGCCAGCAGCCAAGAGCCGACTAGCGGGGCCACCGGGGAGCTGTTTTTT. Translated: CASSQEPTSGATGELFF.

This clonotype has ten or more counts. The rearrangement joins TRBV28 to TRBJ2-7; D ambiguous. The CDR3 loop spans 13 amino acids. Germline V gene sequence: CDR1 MDHEN, CDR2 SYDVKM. Trimming left V 6 bases short and J 0 bases short, with 9 bases between. As DNA, the CDR3 is TGTGCCAGCAGCCTCAGGAGCTCCTACGAGCAGTACTTC. Its protein is CASSLRSSYEQYF.

In its sample, this clonotype was seen a few times. The chain recombines TRBV10-3 with TRBJ1-1, with D possibly being TRBD1 (5 bases). The CDR3 extends over 15 amino acids. Germline V gene lookup returns CDR1 ENHRY and CDR2 SYGVKD. The V end was cut by 5 bases, the J end by 5 bases, with 18 bases between. The CDR3 loop is CAISKTDTLMTEAFF. CDR3 nucleotides: TGTGCCATCAGTAAGACGGACACCTTAATGACTGAAGCTTTCTTT.

The table lists this clonotype with many counts. V and J are TRBV10-3 and TRBJ2-3; D is unresolved. V was pared by 11 bases and J by 6 bases, with 15 bases between. There are 12 residues in the CDR3. Germline assignment: CDR1 ENHRY and CDR2 SYGVKD. DNA of the CDR3: TGTGCCCACGCCTTTGAAATGGATACGCAGTATTTT. Residues: CAHAFEMDTQYF.

The V and J genes are TRBV28 and TRBJ2-5, with 14 bases aligning to TRBD2. This CDR3 is built from 17 residues. Per the germline V gene, CDR1 is MDHEN and CDR2 is SYDVKM. V shed 5 bases, J shed 0 bases, and the junction held 5 bases outside the gene matches. The CDR3 bases are TGTGCCAGCAGTCCGCGGACTAGCGGGGGGTACCAAGAGACCCAGTACTTC. It specifies CASSPRTSGGYQETQYF. The full variable domain, with the rest looked up from reference TRBV28 and TRBJ2-5, is DVKVTQSSRYLVKRTGEKVFLECVQDMDHENMFWYRQDPGLGLRLIYFSYDVKMKEKGDIPEGYSVSREKKERFSLILESASTNQTSMYLCASSPRTSGGYQETQYFGPGTRLLVL.

This chain joins TRBV3-1 and TRBJ1-6; D not resolved. Between the trimmed V and J ends, which lost 0 bases and 7 bases, there was a span of 13 bases. Germline V gene lookup returns CDR1 LGHDT and CDR2 YNNKEL (reference sequence). The CDR3 runs to 16 residues. The DNA of the CDR3 is TGTGCCAGCAGCCAAGATATCGTGGGTCCAAATTCACCCCTCCACTTT. Translating it yields CASSQDIVGPNSPLHF.

This clonotype was detected only a few times. This chain joins TRBV9 and TRBJ2-1; TRBD2 matches at 9 bases. Germline V gene data show CDR1 as SGDLS and CDR2 as YYNGEE. After removal of 2 bases from V and 6 bases from J, the junction contained 6 bases not matched to a gene. The CDR3 length is 15 residues. CDR3 protein: CASSVAGGPANEQFF. In DNA, the CDR3 is TGTGCCAGCAGCGTCGCGGGGGGGCCTGCCAATGAGCAGTTCTTC.

DNA of the CDR3: TGTGCCAGCAGCCATGGCAGTAATGAGCAGTTCTTC. As protein: CASSHGSNEQFF. J is TRBJ2-1 and V is TRBV3-1; D gene ambiguous. Germline V lookup: CDR1 LGHDT, CDR2 YNNKEL (reference sequence). This CDR3 spans 12 amino acids. V lost 3 bases to trimming and J lost 7 bases, with 7 bases between them.

This clonotype was found a few times. The chain joins TRBV27 to TRBJ2-7; 9 bases align to TRBD1. In germline, CDR1 is MNHEY, CDR2 SMNVEV (reference sequence). The junction had 4 bases not matched to a gene; V was cut back by 6 bases and J by 4 bases. This CDR3 has 13 amino acids. The CDR3 sequence: CASSGTGTYEQYF. Here the CDR3 DNA reads TGTGCCAGCAGCGGGACAGGGACATACGAGCAGTACTTC.